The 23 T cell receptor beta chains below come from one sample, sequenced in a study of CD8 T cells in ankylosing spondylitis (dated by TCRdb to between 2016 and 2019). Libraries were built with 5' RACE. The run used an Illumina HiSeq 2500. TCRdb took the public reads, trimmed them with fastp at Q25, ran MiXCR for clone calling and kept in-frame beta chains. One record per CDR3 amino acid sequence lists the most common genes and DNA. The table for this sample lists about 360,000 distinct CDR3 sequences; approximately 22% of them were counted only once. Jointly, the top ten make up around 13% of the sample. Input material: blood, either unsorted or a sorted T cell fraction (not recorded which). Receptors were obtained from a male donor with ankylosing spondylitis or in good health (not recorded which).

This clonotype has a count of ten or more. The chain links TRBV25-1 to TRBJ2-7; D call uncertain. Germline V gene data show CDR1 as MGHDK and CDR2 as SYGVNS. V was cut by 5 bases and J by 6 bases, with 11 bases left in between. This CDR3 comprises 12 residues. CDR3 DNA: TGTGCCAGCAGTCATCCGGGCGGCGAGCAGTACTTC. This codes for CASSHPGGEQYF.

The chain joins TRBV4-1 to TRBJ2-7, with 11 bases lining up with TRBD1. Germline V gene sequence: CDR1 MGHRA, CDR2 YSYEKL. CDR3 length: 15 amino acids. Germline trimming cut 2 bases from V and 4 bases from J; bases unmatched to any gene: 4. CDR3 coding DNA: TGCGCCAGCAGCCAACCGGACAGGGGGCTTTACGAGCAGTACTTC. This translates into CASSQPDRGLYEQYF.

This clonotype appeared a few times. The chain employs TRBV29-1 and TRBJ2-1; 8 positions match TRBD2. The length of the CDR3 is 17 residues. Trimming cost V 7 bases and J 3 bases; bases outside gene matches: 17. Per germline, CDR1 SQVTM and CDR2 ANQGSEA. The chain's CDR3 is CSGLTPTAGASYNEQFF. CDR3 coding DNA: TGCAGCGGACTAACCCCCACAGCGGGGGCCAGCTACAATGAGCAGTTCTTC.

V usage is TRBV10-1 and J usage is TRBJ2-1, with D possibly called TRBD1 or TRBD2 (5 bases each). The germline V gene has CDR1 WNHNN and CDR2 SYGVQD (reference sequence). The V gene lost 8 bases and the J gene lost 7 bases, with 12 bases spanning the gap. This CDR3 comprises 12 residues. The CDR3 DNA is TGCGCCAGCCGGGGCGAGGTAAATGAGCAGTTCTTC. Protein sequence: CASRGEVNEQFF.

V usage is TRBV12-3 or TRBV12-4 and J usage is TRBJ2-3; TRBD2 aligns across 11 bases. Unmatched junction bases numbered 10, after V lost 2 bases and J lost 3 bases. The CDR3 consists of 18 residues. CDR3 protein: CASSLWVAGGLETDTQYF. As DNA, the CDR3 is TGTGCCAGCAGTTTATGGGTAGCGGGGGGGCTGGAGACAGATACGCAGTATTTT.

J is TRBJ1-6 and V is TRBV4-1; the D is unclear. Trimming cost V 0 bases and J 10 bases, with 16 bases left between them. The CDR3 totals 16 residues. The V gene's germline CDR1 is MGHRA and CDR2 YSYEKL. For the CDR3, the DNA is TGCGCCAGCAGCCAAGATCGGTGGCAGGTGGAATCACCCCTCCACTTT. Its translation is CASSQDRWQVESPLHF.

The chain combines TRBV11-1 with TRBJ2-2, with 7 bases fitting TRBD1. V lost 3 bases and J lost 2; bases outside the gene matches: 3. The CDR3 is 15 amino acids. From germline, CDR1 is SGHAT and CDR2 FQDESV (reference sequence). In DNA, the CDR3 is TGTGCCAGCAGCTTGGGGACAGACAACACCGGGGAGCTGTTTTTT. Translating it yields CASSLGTDNTGELFF.

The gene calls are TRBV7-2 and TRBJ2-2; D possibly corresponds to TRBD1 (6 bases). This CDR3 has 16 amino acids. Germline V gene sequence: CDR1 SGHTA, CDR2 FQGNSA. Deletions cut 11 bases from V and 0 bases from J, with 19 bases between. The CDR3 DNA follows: TGTGCCTCACGTAACATCTGGGGGCCGAACACCGGGGAGCTGTTTTTT. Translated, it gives CASRNIWGPNTGELFF.

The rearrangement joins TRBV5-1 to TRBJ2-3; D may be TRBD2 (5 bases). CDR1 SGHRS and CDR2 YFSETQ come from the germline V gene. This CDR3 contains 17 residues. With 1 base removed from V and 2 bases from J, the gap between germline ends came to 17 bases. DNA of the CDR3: TGCGCCAGCAGCTTGACGGGGTATGGTTCTATCACAGATACGCAGTATTTT. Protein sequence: CASSLTGYGSITDTQYF. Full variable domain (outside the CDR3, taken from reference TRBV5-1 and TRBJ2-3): KAGVTQTPRYLIKTRGQQVTLSCSPISGHRSVSWYQQTPGQGLQFLFEYFSETQRNKGNFPGRFSGRQFSNSRSEMNVSTLELGDSALYLCASSLTGYGSITDTQYFGPGTRLTVL.

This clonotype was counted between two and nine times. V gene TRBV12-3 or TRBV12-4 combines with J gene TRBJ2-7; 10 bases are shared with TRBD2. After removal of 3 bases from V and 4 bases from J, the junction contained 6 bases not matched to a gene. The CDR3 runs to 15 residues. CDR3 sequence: CASSLGSGGIYEQYF. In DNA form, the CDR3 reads TGTGCCAGCAGTTTGGGTAGCGGGGGGATTTACGAGCAGTACTTC.

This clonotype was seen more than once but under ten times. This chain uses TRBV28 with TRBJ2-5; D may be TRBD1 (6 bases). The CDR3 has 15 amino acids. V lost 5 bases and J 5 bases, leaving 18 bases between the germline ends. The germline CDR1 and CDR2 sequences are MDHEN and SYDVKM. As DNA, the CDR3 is TGTGCCAGCAGTACGGACAGCCCACGTATGGAGACCCAGTACTTC. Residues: CASSTDSPRMETQYF.

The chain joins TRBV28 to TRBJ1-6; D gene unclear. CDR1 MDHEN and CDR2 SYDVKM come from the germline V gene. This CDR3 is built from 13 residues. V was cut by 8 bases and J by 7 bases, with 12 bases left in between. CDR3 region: CASEAITNSPLHF. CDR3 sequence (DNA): TGTGCCAGCGAGGCCATTACGAATTCACCCCTCCACTTT. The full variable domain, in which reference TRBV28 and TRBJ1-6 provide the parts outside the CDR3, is DVKVTQSSRYLVKRTGEKVFLECVQDMDHENMFWYRQDPGLGLRLIYFSYDVKMKEKGDIPEGYSVSREKKERFSLILESASTNQTSMYLCASEAITNSPLHFGNGTRLTVT.

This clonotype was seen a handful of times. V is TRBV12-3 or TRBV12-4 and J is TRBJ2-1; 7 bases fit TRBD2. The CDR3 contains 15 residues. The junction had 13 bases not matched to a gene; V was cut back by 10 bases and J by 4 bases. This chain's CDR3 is CATEKVGGVYNEQFF. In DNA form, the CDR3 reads TGTGCCACCGAAAAAGTTGGGGGGGTGTACAATGAGCAGTTCTTC.

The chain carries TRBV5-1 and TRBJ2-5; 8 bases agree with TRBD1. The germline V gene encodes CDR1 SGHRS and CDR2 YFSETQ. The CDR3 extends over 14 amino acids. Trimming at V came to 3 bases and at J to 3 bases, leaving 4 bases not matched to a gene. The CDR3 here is CASSWTGSEETQYF. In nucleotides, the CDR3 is TGCGCCAGCAGCTGGACAGGGAGTGAAGAGACCCAGTACTTC.

CDR3 residues: CASRWGTGDGALHF. CDR3 in DNA: TGCGCCAGCAGGTGGGGGACAGGGGACGGGGCCCTCCACTTT. This sequence joins TRBV5-1 and TRBJ1-6, with 10 positions matching TRBD1. V dropped 5 bases and J dropped 14; count of bases not matched to a gene: 10. CDR1 and CDR2 from the germline V gene are SGHRS and YFSETQ. The CDR3 runs 14 residues.

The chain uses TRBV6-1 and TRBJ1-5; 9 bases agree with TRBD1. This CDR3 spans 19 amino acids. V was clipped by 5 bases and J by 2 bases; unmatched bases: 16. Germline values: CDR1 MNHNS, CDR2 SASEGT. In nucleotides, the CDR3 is TGTGCCAGCAGTCAAACCGGGACAGGGTTGGTGATGGGCAATCAGCCCCAGCATTTT. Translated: CASSQTGTGLVMGNQPQHF.

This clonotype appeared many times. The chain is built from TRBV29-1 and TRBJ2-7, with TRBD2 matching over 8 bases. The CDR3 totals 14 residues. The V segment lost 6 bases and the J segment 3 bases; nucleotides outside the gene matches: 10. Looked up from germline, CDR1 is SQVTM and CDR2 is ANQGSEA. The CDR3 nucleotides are TGCAGCGTCACGAGGACAACTAGCGGCTACGAGCAGTACTTC. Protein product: CSVTRTTSGYEQYF.

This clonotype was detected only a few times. Written as DNA, the CDR3 is TGTGCCAGCAGACAGGGGGCTACTCAGCCCCAGCATTTT. Its protein product is CASRQGATQPQHF. The chain is built from TRBV6-1 and TRBJ1-5; 9 nucleotides line up with TRBD1. Germline V gene sequence: CDR1 MNHNS, CDR2 SASEGT. The CDR3 length is 13 residues. J lost 6 bases, V lost 6 bases, and 3 bases had no gene match.

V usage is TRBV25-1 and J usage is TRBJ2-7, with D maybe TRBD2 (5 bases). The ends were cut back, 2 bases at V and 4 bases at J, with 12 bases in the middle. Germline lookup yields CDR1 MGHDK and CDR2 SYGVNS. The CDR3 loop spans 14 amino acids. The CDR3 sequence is CASSEMRANYEQYF. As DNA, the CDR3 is TGTGCCAGCAGTGAAATGAGGGCGAATTACGAGCAGTACTTC.

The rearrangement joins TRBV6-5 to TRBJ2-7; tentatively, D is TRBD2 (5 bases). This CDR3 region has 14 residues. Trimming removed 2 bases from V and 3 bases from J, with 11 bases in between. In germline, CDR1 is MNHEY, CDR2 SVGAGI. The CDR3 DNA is TGTGCCAGCAGTTACCTCCGGGGTAACTACGAGCAGTACTTC. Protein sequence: CASSYLRGNYEQYF.

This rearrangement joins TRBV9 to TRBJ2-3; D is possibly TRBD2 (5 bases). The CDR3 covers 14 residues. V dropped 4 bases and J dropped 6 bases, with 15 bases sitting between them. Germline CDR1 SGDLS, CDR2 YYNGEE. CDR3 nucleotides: TGTGCCAGCAGCCCCCACGGGGTGGTTGATACGCAGTATTTT. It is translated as CASSPHGVVDTQYF.

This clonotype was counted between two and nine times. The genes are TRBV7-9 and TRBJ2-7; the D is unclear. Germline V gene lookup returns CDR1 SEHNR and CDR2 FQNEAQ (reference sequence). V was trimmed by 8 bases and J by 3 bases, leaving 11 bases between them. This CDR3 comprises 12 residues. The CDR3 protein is CASGLRGYEQYF. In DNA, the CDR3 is TGTGCCAGCGGATTACGAGGCTACGAGCAGTACTTC.

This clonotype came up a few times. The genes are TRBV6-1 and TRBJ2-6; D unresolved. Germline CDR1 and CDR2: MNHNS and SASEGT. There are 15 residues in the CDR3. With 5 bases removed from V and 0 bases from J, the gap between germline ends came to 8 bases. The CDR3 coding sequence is TGTGCCAGCAGTCCTTACTCCTCTGGGGCCAACGTCCTGACTTTC. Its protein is CASSPYSSGANVLTF.